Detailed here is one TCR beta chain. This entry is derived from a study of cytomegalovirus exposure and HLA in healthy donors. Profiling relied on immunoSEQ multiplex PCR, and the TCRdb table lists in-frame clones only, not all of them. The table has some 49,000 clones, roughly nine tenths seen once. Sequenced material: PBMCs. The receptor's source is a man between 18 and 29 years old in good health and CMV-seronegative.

The CDR3 protein is CASSDQFNQPQHF. CDR3 nucleotides: TGCGCCAGCAGTGACCAGTTCAATCAGCCCCAGCATTTT. The rearrangement links TRBV10-2 to TRBJ1-5; D is unclear. Germline loops: CDR1 WSHSY, CDR2 SAAADI. This CDR3 region has 13 residues. Trimming took 3 bases from V and 3 from J, leaving 6 bases between them.